The 5 T cell receptor beta chains in this list originate from one sample, sequenced in a study of shared clonotypes between healthy human individuals. Profiling relied on immunoSEQ multiplex PCR, and the TCRdb table lists in-frame clones only, not all of them. The sample has some 1 million clones, about three quarters seen once. Material: memory CD4+ T cells sorted from blood. Sample subset: CD45RA-negative fraction. These receptor sequences come from a man younger than 30 in good health.

This clone was seen a few times. This rearrangement joins TRBV10-3 to TRBJ1-2; D possibly corresponds to TRBD1 (6 bases). Per the germline V gene, CDR1 is ENHRY and CDR2 is SYGVKD. This CDR3 spans 14 amino acids. The V and J ends lost 3 bases and 8 bases respectively, with 16 bases between them. CDR3 bases: TGTGCCATCAGTGATGTAGGGGGGACTTTAGGCTACACCTTC. Amino acids: CAISDVGGTLGYTF.

The V gene is TRBV6-1, the J gene TRBJ1-1, with TRBD1 matching over 9 bases. The CDR3 loop spans 14 amino acids. After removal of 6 bases from V and 3 bases from J, the junction contained 5 bases not matched to a gene. The germline V gene encodes CDR1 MNHNS and CDR2 SASEGT. The CDR3 bases are TGTGCCAGCAGGACAGGGGGAATCGACACTGAAGCTTTCTTT. Amino acids: CASRTGGIDTEAFF.

This chain joins TRBV2 and TRBJ2-5; D uncertain. Germline assignment: CDR1 SNHLY and CDR2 FYNNEI. V lost 10 bases and J 6 bases, leaving 15 bases between the germline ends. This CDR3 comprises 12 residues. The CDR3 spells CATAAQTKTQYF. DNA for the CDR3: TGTGCCACCGCGGCGCAGACAAAGACCCAGTACTTC.

This sequence joins TRBV5-6 and TRBJ2-3, with 11 bases aligning to TRBD2. V gave up 0 bases and J gave up 6 bases; unmatched junction bases: 9. Germline CDR1 reads SGHDT; CDR2 reads YYEEEE. The CDR3 extends over 17 amino acids. The CDR3 loop reads CASSLVSGGATSDTQYF. The DNA for the CDR3 is TGTGCCAGCAGCTTGGTTAGCGGGGGGGCTACCAGCGATACGCAGTATTTT.

The gene calls are TRBV28 and TRBJ2-7, with TRBD1 identical over 7 bases. This CDR3 contains 14 residues. The trim removed 1 base at V and 3 bases at J, leaving 3 bases unmatched. Per germline, CDR1 MDHEN and CDR2 SYDVKM. The CDR3 spells CASSLSWTGYEQYF. The CDR3 nucleotides are TGTGCCAGCAGTTTATCTTGGACAGGCTACGAGCAGTACTTC. The full variable domain, with the rest looked up from reference TRBV28 and TRBJ2-7, is DVKVTQSSRYLVKRTGEKVFLECVQDMDHENMFWYRQDPGLGLRLIYFSYDVKMKEKGDIPEGYSVSREKKERFSLILESASTNQTSMYLCASSLSWTGYEQYFGPGTRLTVT.